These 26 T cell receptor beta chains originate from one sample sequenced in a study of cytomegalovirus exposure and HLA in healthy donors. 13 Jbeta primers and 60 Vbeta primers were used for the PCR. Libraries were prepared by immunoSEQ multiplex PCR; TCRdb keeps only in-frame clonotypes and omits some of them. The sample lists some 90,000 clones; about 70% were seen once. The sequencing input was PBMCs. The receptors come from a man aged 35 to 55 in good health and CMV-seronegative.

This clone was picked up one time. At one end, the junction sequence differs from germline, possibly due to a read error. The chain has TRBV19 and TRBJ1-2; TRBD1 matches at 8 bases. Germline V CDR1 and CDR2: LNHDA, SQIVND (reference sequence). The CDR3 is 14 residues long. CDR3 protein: CASSLRTGIYGYPF. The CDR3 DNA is TGTGCCAGTAGTCTGAGGACAGGGATCTATGGCTACCCCTTC.

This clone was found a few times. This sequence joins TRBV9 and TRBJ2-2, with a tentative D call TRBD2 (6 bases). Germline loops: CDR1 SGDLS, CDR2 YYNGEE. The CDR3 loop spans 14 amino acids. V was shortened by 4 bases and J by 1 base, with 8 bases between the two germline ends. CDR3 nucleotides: TGTGCCAGCAGCCCCGGGGGGAACACCGGGGAGCTGTTTTTT. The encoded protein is CASSPGGNTGELFF.

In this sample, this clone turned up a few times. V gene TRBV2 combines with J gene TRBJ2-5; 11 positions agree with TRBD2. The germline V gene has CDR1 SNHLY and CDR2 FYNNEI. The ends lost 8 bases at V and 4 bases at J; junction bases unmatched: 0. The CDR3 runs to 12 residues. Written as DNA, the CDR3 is TGTGCCAGCCTAGCGGGGGGAGAGACCCAGTACTTC. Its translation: CASLAGGETQYF.

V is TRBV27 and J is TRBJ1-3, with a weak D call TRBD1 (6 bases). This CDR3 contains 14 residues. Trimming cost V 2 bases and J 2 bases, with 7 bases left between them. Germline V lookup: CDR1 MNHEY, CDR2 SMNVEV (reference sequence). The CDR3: CASSLKGAGNTIYF. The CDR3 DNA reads TGTGCCAGCAGTTTAAAGGGGGCTGGAAACACCATATATTTT.

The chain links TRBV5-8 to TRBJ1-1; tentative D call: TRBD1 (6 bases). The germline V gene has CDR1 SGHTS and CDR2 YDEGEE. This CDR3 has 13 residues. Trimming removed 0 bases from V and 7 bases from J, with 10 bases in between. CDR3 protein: CASSLVGGHEAFF. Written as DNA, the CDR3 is TGTGCCAGCAGCTTGGTTGGGGGCCATGAAGCTTTCTTT.

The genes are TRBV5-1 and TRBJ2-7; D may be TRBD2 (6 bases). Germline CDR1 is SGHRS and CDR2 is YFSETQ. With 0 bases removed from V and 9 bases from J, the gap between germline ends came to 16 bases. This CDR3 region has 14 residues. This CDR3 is CASSLEIDGGAQYF. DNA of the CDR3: TGCGCCAGCAGCTTGGAAATCGACGGGGGAGCGCAGTACTTC.

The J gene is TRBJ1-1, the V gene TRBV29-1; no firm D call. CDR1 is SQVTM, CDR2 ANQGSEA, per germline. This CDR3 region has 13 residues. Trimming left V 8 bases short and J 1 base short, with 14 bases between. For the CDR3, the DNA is TGCAGCTCCCTGACACCGGCGAACACTGAAGCTTTCTTT. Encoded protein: CSSLTPANTEAFF.

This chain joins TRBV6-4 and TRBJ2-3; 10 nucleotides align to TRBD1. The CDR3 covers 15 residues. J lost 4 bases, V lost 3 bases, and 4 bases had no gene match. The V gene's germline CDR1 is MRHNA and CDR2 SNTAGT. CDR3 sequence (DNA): TGTGCCAGCAGTGAAGAGACAGGGGGCTCAGATACGCAGTATTTT. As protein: CASSEETGGSDTQYF.

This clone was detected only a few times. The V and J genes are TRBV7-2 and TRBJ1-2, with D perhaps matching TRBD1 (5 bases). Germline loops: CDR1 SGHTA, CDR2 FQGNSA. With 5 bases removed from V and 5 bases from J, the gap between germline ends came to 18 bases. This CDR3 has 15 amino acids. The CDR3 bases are TGTGCCAGCAGCCGCAGCTTAGTGGGGGGGTATGGCTACACCTTC. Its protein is CASSRSLVGGYGYTF.

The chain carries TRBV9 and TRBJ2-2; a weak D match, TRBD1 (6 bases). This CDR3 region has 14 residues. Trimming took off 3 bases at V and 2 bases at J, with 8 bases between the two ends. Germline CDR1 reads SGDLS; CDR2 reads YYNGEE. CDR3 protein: CASSEQGNTGELFF. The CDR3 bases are TGTGCCAGCAGCGAACAGGGAAACACCGGGGAGCTGTTTTTT. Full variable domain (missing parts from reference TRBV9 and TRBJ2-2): DSGVTQTPKHLITATGQRVTLRCSPRSGDLSVYWYQQSLDQGLQFLIQYYNGEERAKGNILERFSAQQFPDLHSELNLSSLELGDSALYFCASSEQGNTGELFFGEGSRLTVL.

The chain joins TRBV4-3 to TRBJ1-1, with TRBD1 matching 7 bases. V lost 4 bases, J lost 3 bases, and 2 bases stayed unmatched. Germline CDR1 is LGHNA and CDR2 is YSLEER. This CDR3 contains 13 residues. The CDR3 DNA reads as TGCGCCAGCAGCCTAACAGGGGACACTGAAGCTTTCTTT. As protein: CASSLTGDTEAFF.

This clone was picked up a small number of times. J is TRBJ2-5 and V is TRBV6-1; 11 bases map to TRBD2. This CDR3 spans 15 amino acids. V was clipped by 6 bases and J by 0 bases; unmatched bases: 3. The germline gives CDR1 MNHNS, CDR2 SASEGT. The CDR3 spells CASSVLAGDQETQYF. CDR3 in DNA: TGTGCCAGCAGCGTACTAGCGGGGGACCAAGAGACCCAGTACTTC.

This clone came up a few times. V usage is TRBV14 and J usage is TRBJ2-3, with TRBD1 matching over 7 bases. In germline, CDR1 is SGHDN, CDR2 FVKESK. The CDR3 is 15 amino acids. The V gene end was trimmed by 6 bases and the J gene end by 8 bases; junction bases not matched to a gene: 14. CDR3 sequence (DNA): TGTGCCAGCAGGACTACAGGGGACCCCTCCCGTACGCAGTATTTT. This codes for CASRTTGDPSRTQYF.

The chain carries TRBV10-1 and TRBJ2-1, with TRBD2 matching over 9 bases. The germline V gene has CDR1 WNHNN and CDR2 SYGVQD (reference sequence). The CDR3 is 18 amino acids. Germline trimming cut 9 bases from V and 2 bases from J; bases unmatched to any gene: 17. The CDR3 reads CARGTGTSLGPPYNEQFF. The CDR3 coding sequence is TGCGCCAGGGGAACCGGGACTAGCCTTGGGCCCCCCTACAATGAGCAGTTCTTC.

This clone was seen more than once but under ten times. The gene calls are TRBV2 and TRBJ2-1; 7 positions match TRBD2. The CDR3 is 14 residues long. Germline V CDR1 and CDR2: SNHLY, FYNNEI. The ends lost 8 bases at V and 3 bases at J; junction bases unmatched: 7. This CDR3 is CASYIGGGYNEQFF. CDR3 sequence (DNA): TGTGCCAGCTATATTGGGGGGGGCTACAATGAGCAGTTCTTC. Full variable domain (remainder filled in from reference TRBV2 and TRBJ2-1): EPEVTQTPSHQVTQMGQEVILRCVPISNHLYFYWYRQILGQKVEFLVSFYNNEISEKSEIFDDQFSVERPDGSNFTLKIRSTKLEDSAMYFCASYIGGGYNEQFFGPGTRLTVL.

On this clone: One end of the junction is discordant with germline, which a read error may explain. The CDR3 DNA sequence: TGCGGGATTAGGGCCTCTTTGGGGGGGGAGCTGTTTTTT. Protein product: CGIRASLGGELFF. V is TRBV30 and J is TRBJ2-2; D possibly corresponds to TRBD2 (5 bases). CDR3 length: 13 amino acids. Germline V gives CDR1 GTSNPN, CDR2 SVGIG (reference sequence).

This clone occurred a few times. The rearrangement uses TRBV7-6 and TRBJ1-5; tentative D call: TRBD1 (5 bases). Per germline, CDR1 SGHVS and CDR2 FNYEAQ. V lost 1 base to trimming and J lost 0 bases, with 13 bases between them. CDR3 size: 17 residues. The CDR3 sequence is CASSLGGTPGSNQPQHF. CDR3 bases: TGTGCCAGCAGCTTAGGGGGGACTCCAGGTAGCAATCAGCCCCAGCATTTT.

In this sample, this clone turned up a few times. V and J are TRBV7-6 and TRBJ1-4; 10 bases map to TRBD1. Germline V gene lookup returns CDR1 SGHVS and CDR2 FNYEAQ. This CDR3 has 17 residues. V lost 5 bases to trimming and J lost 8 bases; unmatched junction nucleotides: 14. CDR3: CASSPTPPGTGDEKLFF. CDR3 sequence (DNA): TGTGCCAGCAGCCCGACCCCCCCGGGGACAGGGGACGAAAAACTGTTTTTT.

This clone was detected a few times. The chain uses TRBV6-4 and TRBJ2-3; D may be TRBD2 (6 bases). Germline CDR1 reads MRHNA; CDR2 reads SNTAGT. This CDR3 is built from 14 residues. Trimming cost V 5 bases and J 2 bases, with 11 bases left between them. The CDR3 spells CASSSGEPTDTQYF. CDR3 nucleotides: TGTGCCAGCAGTTCGGGGGAGCCCACAGATACGCAGTATTTT.

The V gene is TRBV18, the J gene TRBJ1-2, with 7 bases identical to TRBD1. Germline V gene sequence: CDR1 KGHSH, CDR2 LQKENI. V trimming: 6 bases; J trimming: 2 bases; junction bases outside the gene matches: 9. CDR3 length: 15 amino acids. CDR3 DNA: TGTGCCAGCTCGTTTGAGACAGGGAGGAACTATGGCTACACCTTC. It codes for CASSFETGRNYGYTF.

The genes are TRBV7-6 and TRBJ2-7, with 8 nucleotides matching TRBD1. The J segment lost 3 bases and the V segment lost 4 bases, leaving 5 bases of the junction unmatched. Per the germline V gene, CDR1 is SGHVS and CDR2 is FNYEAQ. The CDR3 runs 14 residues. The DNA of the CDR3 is TGTGCCAGCAGCTCGGGACAGGTATTCTACGAGCAGTACTTC. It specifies CASSSGQVFYEQYF.

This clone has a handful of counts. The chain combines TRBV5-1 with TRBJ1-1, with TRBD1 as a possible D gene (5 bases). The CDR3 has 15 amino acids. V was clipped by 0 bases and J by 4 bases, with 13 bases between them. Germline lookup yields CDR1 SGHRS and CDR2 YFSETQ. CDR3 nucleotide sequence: TGCGCCAGCAGCTTGGCGCCAGGGTATGGCACTGAAGCTTTCTTT. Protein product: CASSLAPGYGTEAFF.

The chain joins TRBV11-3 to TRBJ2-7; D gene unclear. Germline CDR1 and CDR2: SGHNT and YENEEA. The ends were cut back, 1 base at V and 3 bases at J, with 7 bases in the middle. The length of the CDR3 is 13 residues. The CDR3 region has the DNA TGTGCCAGCAGCTTAGGTCAGTTCTACGAGCAGTACTTC. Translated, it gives CASSLGQFYEQYF.

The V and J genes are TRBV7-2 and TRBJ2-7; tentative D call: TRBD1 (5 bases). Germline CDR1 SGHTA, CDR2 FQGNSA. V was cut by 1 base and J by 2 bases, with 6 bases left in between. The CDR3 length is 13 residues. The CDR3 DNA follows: TGTGCCAGCAGCTTAGGGGGCCCCTACGAGCAGTACTTC. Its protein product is CASSLGGPYEQYF.

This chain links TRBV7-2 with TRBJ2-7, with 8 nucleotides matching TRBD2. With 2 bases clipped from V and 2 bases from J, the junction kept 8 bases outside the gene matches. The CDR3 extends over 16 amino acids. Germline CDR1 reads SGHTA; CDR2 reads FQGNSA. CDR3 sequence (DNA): TGTGCCAGCAGCTTACTGTCGGCGGGGGGACCCTACGAGCAGTACTTC. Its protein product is CASSLLSAGGPYEQYF.

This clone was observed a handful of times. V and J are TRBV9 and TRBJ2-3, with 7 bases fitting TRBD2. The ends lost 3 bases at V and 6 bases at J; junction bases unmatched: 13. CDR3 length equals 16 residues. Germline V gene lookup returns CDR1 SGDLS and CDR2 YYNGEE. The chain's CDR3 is CASSETSVGRLDTQYF. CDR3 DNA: TGTGCCAGCAGCGAAACTAGCGTAGGGAGGTTGGATACGCAGTATTTT.